This T cell receptor beta chain was retrieved from a study of T cells in narcolepsy. General study points: Healthy controls reportedly lacked the autoreactive clonotypes serially found in patients' blood. Same-patient CSF and blood CD4+ T cell clonotypes included HCRT-specific and TRIB2-specific autoreactive ones.

The table came from immunoSEQ multiplex PCR; TCRdb's copy has only in-frame clones and leaves some out. The sample holds about 30,000 clones, roughly 80% seen once. Per germline, CDR1 SGHNT and CDR2 YYREEE (reference sequence). Trimming stripped 1 base from V and 8 bases from J, with 12 bases between. CDR3 length: 14 amino acids. As for this clone: Its antigen remains unidentified.

Material for sequencing was CD45RA- memory CD4+ T cells from PBMCs. The V and J genes are TRBV5-4 and TRBJ1-4; maybe TRBD1 (5 bases). The clonotype originates from a human donor with narcolepsy. Here the CDR3 DNA reads TGTGCCAGCAGCTTGATCGGGGACCTCGAAAAACTGTTTTTT. As protein: CASSLIGDLEKLFF.